This entry describes one TCR beta chain. Its matching antigen is unknown. CDR1 PRHDT and CDR2 FYEKMQ come from the germline V gene (reference sequence). The CDR3 extends over 14 amino acids. The V end was cut by 1 base, the J end by 4 bases, with 8 bases between. Repertoires were generated with immunoSEQ multiplex PCR, while TCRdb's copy carries only in-frame clones and drops some. Of about 21,000 clones detected, 65% to 75% appear once; the ten largest clones hold approximately 26%. The data were obtained in a study of vaccination effects on CD4 cells after COVID-19. Study-level points and caveats: Marked clonal contraction of both clone types appeared late after vaccination.

Before any sequencing was done, the ViraFEST assay used viral peptide pools to expand antigen-specific CD4+ T cells. The authors isolated CD4+ T cells after around nine days of culture. All vaccine recipients tested negative for nucleocapsid antibodies and had never contracted SARS-CoV-2 infection. Sequenced here: CD4+ T cells from PBMCs cultured with HCoV-NL63 spike peptides, sampled before COVID-19 vaccination. The TCR was taken from a human donor who received a COVID-19 vaccine. This chain joins TRBV13 and TRBJ2-1; D gene unclear. CDR3 nucleotide sequence: TGTGCCAGCAGCTTAGTTCAAGGGTACAATGAGCAGTTCTTC. Encoded protein: CASSLVQGYNEQFF.